Below, 9 T cell receptor beta chains from the same sample are listed, as sequenced in a study of cytomegalovirus exposure and HLA in healthy donors. 13 Jbeta primers and 60 Vbeta primers were used for the PCR. Assay: immunoSEQ multiplex PCR; the TCRdb copy retains only in-frame clones and omits some. The sample consists of 200,000 to 250,000 clones, around 85% of them appearing once. The sequenced sample consisted of PBMCs. These receptors came from a human donor in good health.

This clone has only one observation. The rearrangement joins TRBV6-6 to TRBJ1-5; 7 nucleotides align to TRBD1. The V and J ends lost 7 bases and 3 bases, in that order; junction bases with no gene match: 9. There are 15 residues in the CDR3. CDR1 MNHNY and CDR2 SVGAGI come from the germline V gene (reference sequence). The CDR3 bases are TGTGCCAGCAAAAAAGGGGACAGACTCAATCAGCCCCAGCATTTT. It is translated as CASKKGDRLNQPQHF.

The J gene is TRBJ2-1, the V gene TRBV4-3, with 10 bases identical to TRBD2. The CDR3 has 16 amino acids. V was pared by 1 base and J by 5 bases, with 5 bases of the junction left unmatched. CDR1 and CDR2 from the germline V gene are LGHNA and YSLEER. CDR3 nucleotides: TGCGCCAGCAGCCAAGGAGGTCTAGCGGGAGACAATGAGCAGTTCTTC. This sequence encodes CASSQGGLAGDNEQFF.

The V gene is TRBV28, the J gene TRBJ1-2, with TRBD1 identical over 9 bases. V trimming: 6 bases; J trimming: 4 bases; junction bases outside the gene matches: 15. The CDR3 length is 17 residues. Germline-derived CDR1 and CDR2 are MDHEN and SYDVKM. The CDR3, as DNA: TGTGCCAGCAGGGAGTTCCGGGACAGGGATTCGGGCTATGGCTACACCTTC. Residues: CASREFRDRDSGYGYTF.

The genes are TRBV2 and TRBJ2-7; no definite D call. The CDR3 covers 11 residues. Per germline, CDR1 SNHLY and CDR2 FYNNEI. The V gene lost 5 bases and the J gene lost 2 bases, with 4 bases spanning the gap. DNA of the CDR3: TGTGCCAGCAGTCCCACCTACGAGCAGTACTTC. Its protein product is CASSPTYEQYF.

The rearrangement links TRBV29-1 to TRBJ2-3; a weak D match, TRBD1 (5 bases). The V end lost 5 bases, the J end lost 5 bases, and 14 bases lay between the germline ends. CDR1 and CDR2 (germline): SQVTM, ANQGSEA. CDR3 size: 13 residues. CDR3 nucleotide sequence: TGCAGCGTTCAGGGCCCCCGAATAGATACGCAGTATTTT. It encodes CSVQGPRIDTQYF.

The chain links TRBV29-1 to TRBJ1-2; 11 bases are shared with TRBD1. Losses at the gene ends were 6 bases for V and 2 bases for J; bases not matched to a gene: 8. CDR1 and CDR2 from the germline V gene are SQVTM and ANQGSEA. The CDR3 extends over 15 amino acids. The CDR3 here is CSVEGTGGSNYGYTF. CDR3 nucleotides: TGCAGCGTAGAGGGGACAGGGGGTTCCAACTATGGCTACACCTTC.

The chain has TRBV7-2 and TRBJ2-1, with D possibly TRBD2 on 6 matching bases. The CDR3 runs 14 residues. V lost 1 base, J lost 7 bases, and 11 bases lay in between. Per the germline V gene, CDR1 is SGHTA and CDR2 is FQGNSA. The CDR3: CASSLVAEQNEQFF. CDR3 in DNA: TGTGCCAGCAGCTTAGTAGCGGAACAGAATGAGCAGTTCTTC.

The J gene is TRBJ2-7, the V gene TRBV28; TRBD2 matches 11 bases. CDR3 length: 13 residues. Germline values: CDR1 MDHEN, CDR2 SYDVKM. Unmatched junction bases numbered 7, after V lost 10 bases and J lost 5 bases. CDR3 residues: CAILAGGRNEQYF. As DNA, the CDR3 is TGTGCCATCTTAGCGGGAGGGCGTAACGAGCAGTACTTC.

The chain's CDR3 is CASRMTGRRETQYF. The CDR3 DNA reads TGTGCCAGTCGAATGACAGGGAGGAGGGAGACCCAGTACTTC. The chain carries TRBV19 and TRBJ2-5; TRBD1 is a possible D gene (7 bases). The CDR3 has 14 amino acids. Trimming took off 8 bases at V and 5 bases at J, with 18 bases between the two ends. Germline CDR1 is LNHDA and CDR2 is SQIVND (reference sequence).